These 21 T cell receptor beta chains came from one sample sequenced in a study of T cell responses to AZD1222 COVID-19 vaccine. The method was immunoSEQ multiplex PCR; TCRdb's version includes in-frame clones alone and lacks a portion of them. Here the sample spans under 150,000 clones, 85% to 95% being singletons. Sample: peripheral blood, taken on day 0 of MenACWY control vaccination. The source is an adult in good health.

This clone was found a few times. The chain uses TRBV4-1 and TRBJ2-6, with TRBD2 matching over 7 bases. Per germline, CDR1 MGHRA and CDR2 YSYEKL. This CDR3 has 20 amino acids. V shed 4 bases, J shed 3 bases, and the junction held 18 bases outside the gene matches. The chain's CDR3 is CASSPQGGLEGPFGANVLTF. DNA for the CDR3: TGCGCCAGCAGCCCGCAGGGTGGACTAGAGGGACCTTTTGGGGCCAACGTCCTGACTTTC.

The table lists this clone with a count of one. The gene calls are TRBV10-3 and TRBJ1-2; maybe TRBD1 (6 bases). Trimming cost V 5 bases and J 13 bases, with 17 bases left between them. This CDR3 has 12 amino acids. From germline, CDR1 is ENHRY and CDR2 SYGVKD. CDR3 in DNA: TGTGCCATCAGTCCAGGGATGGGGGCAGGCACCTTC. This gives the protein CAISPGMGAGTF.

This clone was picked up one time. V usage is TRBV18 and J usage is TRBJ2-3; 11 nucleotides agree with TRBD2. Germline values: CDR1 KGHSH, CDR2 LQKENI. The CDR3 totals 15 residues. V lost 0 bases to trimming and J lost 6 bases; unmatched junction nucleotides: 2. The CDR3 reads CASSPPGLAADTQYF. The DNA of the CDR3 is TGTGCCAGCTCACCACCGGGACTAGCGGCTGATACGCAGTATTTT.

This chain links TRBV6-5 with TRBJ1-6; D is unclear. CDR1 and CDR2 (germline): MNHEY, SVGAGI. CDR3 length: 15 residues. V was shortened by 2 bases and J by 9 bases, with 14 bases between the two germline ends. The CDR3, as DNA: TGTGCCAGCAGTTACAGCCCGGTCCCGGGTTCACCCCTCCACTTT. It specifies CASSYSPVPGSPLHF.

The chain links TRBV2 to TRBJ1-1; possibly TRBD1 for D (6 bases). V lost 6 bases to trimming and J lost 7 bases, with 12 bases between them. The length of the CDR3 is 12 residues. Germline loops: CDR1 SNHLY, CDR2 FYNNEI. The DNA of the CDR3 is TGTGCCAGCAGAGACGGACAGTTTGAAGCTTTCTTT. The encoded protein is CASRDGQFEAFF.

The chain has TRBV6-1 and TRBJ1-1; D is possibly TRBD1 (5 bases). The V end lost 2 bases, the J end lost 2 bases, and 12 bases lay between the germline ends. CDR1 is MNHNS and CDR2 is SASEGT in the germline V gene. The CDR3 sequence is 15 residues long. The CDR3 sequence: CASSENPGSNTEAFF. The CDR3 DNA reads as TGTGCCAGCAGTGAAAATCCAGGGAGCAACACTGAAGCTTTCTTT.

The rearrangement links TRBV4-1 to TRBJ1-5, with D unresolved. V was clipped by 0 bases and J by 8 bases, with 8 bases between them. CDR3 length equals 13 residues. Per the germline V gene, CDR1 is MGHRA and CDR2 is YSYEKL. The DNA of the CDR3 is TGCGCCAGCAGCCAAGATAATAGGGAGCCCCAGCATTTT. Its translation is CASSQDNREPQHF.

The rearrangement joins TRBV5-1 to TRBJ1-6; a weak D match, TRBD1 (6 bases). CDR3 length: 15 residues. Germline V lookup: CDR1 SGHRS, CDR2 YFSETQ. V was clipped by 1 base and J by 9 bases, with 14 bases between them. CDR3 DNA: TGCGCCAGCAGCTTGAACAGGGCGGGAAGTTCACCCCTCCACTTT. Amino acids: CASSLNRAGSSPLHF.

V and J are TRBV3-1 (or the pseudogene TRBV3-2) and TRBJ2-7; a possible D gene is TRBD2 (5 bases). The V end was cut by 3 bases, the J end by 7 bases, with 10 bases between. Germline CDR1 reads LGHDT; CDR2 reads YNNKEL (reference sequence). CDR3 length: 12 amino acids. The CDR3 loop reads CASSQRTGEQYF. The CDR3 DNA reads TGTGCCAGCAGCCAGAGGACGGGGGAGCAGTACTTC.

This chain uses TRBV6-5 with TRBJ1-4; D may be TRBD1 (5 bases). CDR1 and CDR2 (germline): MNHEY, SVGAGI. This CDR3 region has 13 residues. Trimming took off 7 bases at V and 8 bases at J, with 14 bases between the two ends. The CDR3 here is CASTLGVGEKLFF. CDR3 DNA: TGTGCCAGCACCCTGGGGGTAGGCGAAAAACTGTTTTTT.

V gene TRBV6-1 combines with J gene TRBJ1-6, with TRBD1 matching over 12 bases. CDR3 length equals 20 residues. Germline CDR1 MNHNS, CDR2 SASEGT. The V segment lost 2 bases and the J segment 3 bases; nucleotides outside the gene matches: 11. The chain's CDR3 is CASSERGQGAGGNYNSPLHF. The CDR3 nucleotides are TGTGCCAGCAGTGAACGGGGACAGGGGGCAGGGGGAAACTATAATTCACCCCTCCACTTT.

V usage is TRBV10-1 and J usage is TRBJ1-3, with a tentative D call TRBD1 (6 bases). The ends were cut back, 4 bases at V and 2 bases at J, with 15 bases in the middle. Germline CDR1 and CDR2: WNHNN and SYGVQD (reference sequence). This CDR3 has 16 amino acids. This chain's CDR3 is CASSAAGTFPGNTIYF. The DNA for the CDR3 is TGCGCCAGCAGTGCCGCCGGGACATTCCCTGGAAACACCATATATTTT.

DNA for the CDR3: TGTGCCAGCAGCTCTGCAGGGAGCTCCTACGAGCAGTACTTC. It specifies CASSSAGSSYEQYF. This chain uses TRBV5-4 with TRBJ2-7; tentatively, D is TRBD1 or TRBD2 (5 bases each). CDR3 length: 14 amino acids. CDR1 and CDR2 from the germline V gene are SGHNT and YYREEE (reference sequence). V was pared by 3 bases and J by 0 bases, with 10 bases between.

The chain joins TRBV30 to TRBJ1-3; D not certain. CDR3 length: 16 amino acids. The ends were cut back, 1 base at V and 4 bases at J, with 17 bases in the middle. Looked up from germline, CDR1 is GTSNPN and CDR2 is SVGIG (reference sequence). Written as DNA, the CDR3 is TGTGCCTGGAGTGGAGAGGAGAGAAAGTACGGAAACACCATATATTTT. It specifies CAWSGEERKYGNTIYF.

This clone was seen just once. V is TRBV4-1 and J is TRBJ2-5; 9 bases agree with TRBD1. The germline gives CDR1 MGHRA, CDR2 YSYEKL. This CDR3 spans 15 amino acids. V shed 6 bases and J 5 bases; nucleotides not matched to a gene: 10. In DNA form, the CDR3 reads TGCGCCAGCAGACCCGAAACAGGGGGCGCGGAGACCCAGTACTTC. Protein: CASRPETGGAETQYF.

This clone was recorded only once. The rearrangement uses TRBV5-6 and TRBJ2-3; D unclear. This CDR3 is built from 15 residues. Germline V lookup: CDR1 SGHDT, CDR2 YYEEEE. The V gene lost 0 bases and the J gene lost 1 base, with 9 bases spanning the gap. The CDR3 DNA reads as TGTGCCAGCAGCTTGGGGGGTCAAGGCACAGATACGCAGTATTTT. This encodes CASSLGGQGTDTQYF.

The chain combines TRBV6-5 with TRBJ1-5, with D possibly matching TRBD1 (6 bases). This CDR3 is 15 amino acids long. CDR1 and CDR2 from the germline V gene are MNHEY and SVGAGI. Trimming removed 5 bases from V and 3 bases from J, with 14 bases in between. The DNA for the CDR3 is TGTGCCAGCAGTCCCGTTGCAGGGGACAATCAGCCCCAGCATTTT. Its translation is CASSPVAGDNQPQHF.

This chain uses TRBV3-1 (or the pseudogene TRBV3-2) with TRBJ2-1; D call uncertain. Trimming stripped 4 bases from V and 0 bases from J, with 7 bases between. Per the germline V gene, CDR1 is LGHDT and CDR2 is YNNKEL (reference sequence). The CDR3 is made up of 14 amino acids. Written as DNA, the CDR3 is TGTGCCAGCAGCCCAGTCCGCTCCTACAATGAGCAGTTCTTC. It translates to CASSPVRSYNEQFF.

The chain uses TRBV11-2 and TRBJ1-3; D might be TRBD1 (5 bases). The CDR3 extends over 16 amino acids. Per the germline V gene, CDR1 is SGHAT and CDR2 is FQNNGV. V lost 5 bases, J lost 4 bases, and 18 bases lay in between. The CDR3 DNA reads TGTGCCAGCAGCCCTAGCCCCCAGGGTACGGGAAACACCATATATTTT. Protein: CASSPSPQGTGNTIYF.

V and J are TRBV6-4 and TRBJ2-3; 9 nucleotides align to TRBD1. Germline V gene lookup returns CDR1 MRHNA and CDR2 SNTAGT. With V trimmed by 6 bases and J by 6 bases, 10 bases remained unmatched. The CDR3 runs 15 residues. The CDR3 is CASRPTGGAGDTQYF. CDR3 bases: TGTGCCAGCAGGCCAACAGGGGGCGCAGGGGATACGCAGTATTTT.

The rearrangement links TRBV28 to TRBJ1-2, with 8 bases fitting TRBD1. Per germline, CDR1 MDHEN and CDR2 SYDVKM. Trimming at V came to 6 bases and at J to 8 bases, leaving 11 bases not matched to a gene. CDR3 length equals 14 residues. The CDR3 coding sequence is TGTGCCAGCAGCCCCCTACGACAGGGGAAAGGCTACACCTTC. Translated, it gives CASSPLRQGKGYTF.